A single sample gave rise to the 16 T cell receptor beta chains below, sequenced in a study of control samples from healthy donors and cancer patients. Profiled with immunoSEQ multiplex PCR; TCRdb holds only in-frame clones, not every one. The data show under 450,000 clones, 80% to 95% seen once. Input material: PBMCs. All receptors come from a man in his forties with head and neck cancer.

The gene calls are TRBV9 and TRBJ2-6; TRBD2 might be the D (6 bases). This CDR3 comprises 17 residues. Per the germline V gene, CDR1 is SGDLS and CDR2 is YYNGEE. The V end was cut by 0 bases, the J end by 1 base, with 11 bases between. The CDR3 reads CASSVARRGSGANVLTF. CDR3 nucleotides: TGTGCCAGCAGCGTAGCTAGGCGGGGTTCTGGGGCCAACGTCCTGACTTTC.

The chain combines TRBV30 with TRBJ1-4, with D maybe TRBD1 (5 bases). V lost 0 bases to trimming and J lost 3 bases, with 11 bases between them. In germline, CDR1 is GTSNPN, CDR2 SVGIG (reference sequence). CDR3 length equals 15 residues. CDR3 residues: CAWSVTDSPNEKLFF. CDR3 DNA sequence: TGTGCCTGGAGTGTAACCGACAGCCCTAATGAAAAACTGTTTTTT.

The chain's CDR3 is CASSATGMEQFF. The DNA of the CDR3 is TGTGCCAGCAGCGCCACAGGGATGGAGCAGTTCTTC. V usage is TRBV7-9 and J usage is TRBJ2-1; perhaps TRBD1 as D (6 bases). The CDR3 has 12 amino acids. Trimming cost V 5 bases and J 10 bases, with 12 bases left between them. CDR1 is SEHNR and CDR2 is FQNEAQ in the germline V gene (reference sequence).

In its sample, this clone was seen a few times. J is TRBJ1-3 and V is TRBV25-1, with 9 bases lining up with TRBD1. This CDR3 contains 17 residues. From germline, CDR1 is MGHDK and CDR2 SYGVNS. Germline trimming cut 1 base from V and 4 bases from J; bases unmatched to any gene: 8. CDR3 loop: CASSELLGTGLGNTIYF. As DNA, the CDR3 is TGTGCCAGCAGTGAATTGCTAGGGACAGGGTTGGGAAACACCATATATTTT.

The gene calls are TRBV5-1 and TRBJ1-1; D uncertain. Trimming removed 0 bases at V and 2 bases at J, with 8 bases between. CDR3 length equals 14 residues. Germline V lookup: CDR1 SGHRS, CDR2 YFSETQ. The CDR3 sequence: CASSLASANTEAFF. The CDR3 region has the DNA TGCGCCAGCAGCTTGGCGTCAGCCAACACTGAAGCTTTCTTT. Complete variable domain (other parts from reference TRBV5-1 and TRBJ1-1): KAGVTQTPRYLIKTRGQQVTLSCSPISGHRSVSWYQQTPGQGLQFLFEYFSETQRNKGNFPGRFSGRQFSNSRSEMNVSTLELGDSALYLCASSLASANTEAFFGQGTRLTVV.

The rearrangement uses TRBV10-2 and TRBJ1-1; D is uncertain. This CDR3 contains 11 residues. V lost 7 bases and J 6 bases, leaving 9 bases between the germline ends. The germline V gene has CDR1 WSHSY and CDR2 SAAADI. The CDR3, as DNA: TGCGCCAGCAACGGTCCCTCTGAAGCTTTCTTT. Translating it yields CASNGPSEAFF.

CDR3 in amino acids: CASSEMVSSGANVLTF. The CDR3 region has the DNA TGTGCCAGCAGTGAGATGGTGAGCTCTGGGGCCAACGTCCTGACTTTC. This rearrangement joins TRBV2 to TRBJ2-6; D uncertain. The CDR3 is made up of 16 amino acids. Germline V CDR1 and CDR2: SNHLY, FYNNEI. V was cut by 3 bases and J by 0 bases, with 9 bases left in between.

V is TRBV3-1 (or the pseudogene TRBV3-2) and J is TRBJ1-2; no definite D call. The CDR3 consists of 16 residues. V was cut by 0 bases and J by 5 bases, with 16 bases left in between. Germline values: CDR1 LGHDT, CDR2 YNNKEL (reference sequence). CDR3 loop: CASSQEVMAVSYGYTF. The CDR3 coding sequence is TGTGCCAGCAGCCAAGAGGTCATGGCAGTAAGTTATGGCTACACCTTC.

Ten or more counts support this clone. J is TRBJ1-1 and V is TRBV6-1; D perhaps matches TRBD1 (5 bases). This CDR3 has 15 amino acids. V was clipped by 2 bases and J by 3 bases, with 13 bases between them. Per germline, CDR1 MNHNS and CDR2 SASEGT. The CDR3 bases are TGTGCCAGCAGTGAAATTTTTGGGGGATACACTGAAGCTTTCTTT. This translates into CASSEIFGGYTEAFF.

This clone was recorded once. The chain has TRBV9 and TRBJ2-7; 8 bases line up with TRBD2. The J segment lost 5 bases and the V segment lost 2 bases, leaving 15 bases of the junction unmatched. This CDR3 has 17 residues. CDR1 and CDR2 from the germline V gene are SGDLS and YYNGEE. In DNA, the CDR3 is TGTGCCAGCAGCGTGAGGGGGGGAAGCGGGAGCCCCCACGAGCAGTACTTC. It specifies CASSVRGGSGSPHEQYF.

The chain uses TRBV7-2 and TRBJ2-5; tentative D call: TRBD2 (6 bases). The CDR3 length is 13 residues. Looked up from germline, CDR1 is SGHTA and CDR2 is FQGNSA. V was shortened by 5 bases and J by 5 bases, with 12 bases between the two germline ends. Written as DNA, the CDR3 is TGTGCCAGCAGCCGCGGACGGGGGGAGACCCAGTACTTC. This encodes CASSRGRGETQYF.

This chain joins TRBV15 and TRBJ1-1; 10 bases map to TRBD1. V was pared by 3 bases and J by 5 bases, with 9 bases of the junction left unmatched. The CDR3 contains 16 residues. Germline assignment: CDR1 LNHNV and CDR2 YYDKDF (reference sequence). CDR3 bases: TGTGCCACCAGCAGGTTGACAGGGGGCTTGGGGACTGAAGCTTTCTTT. Translating it yields CATSRLTGGLGTEAFF.

The chain couples TRBV14 to TRBJ2-7; D is perhaps TRBD2 (5 bases). Trimming took off 1 base at V and 0 bases at J, with 13 bases between the two ends. The CDR3 totals 16 residues. The germline CDR1 and CDR2 sequences are SGHDN and FVKESK. The CDR3 loop reads CASSQGLARDSYEQYF. The CDR3 nucleotides are TGTGCCAGCAGCCAAGGTCTGGCCCGGGACTCCTACGAGCAGTACTTC.

This clone was observed a single time. The chain is built from TRBV6-5 and TRBJ2-3; D is tentatively TRBD1 or TRBD2 (7 bases each). The V and J ends lost 5 bases and 3 bases respectively, with 15 bases between them. CDR1 is MNHEY and CDR2 is SVGAGI in the germline V gene. The CDR3 is made up of 15 amino acids. The CDR3 protein is CASSREAGGTDTQYF. Written as DNA, the CDR3 is TGTGCCAGCAGTCGGGAGGCAGGGGGAACAGATACGCAGTATTTT.

The chain is built from TRBV18 and TRBJ2-7; 10 nucleotides match TRBD1. The germline gives CDR1 KGHSH, CDR2 LQKENI. V lost 2 bases to trimming and J lost 5 bases; unmatched junction nucleotides: 3. CDR3 size: 14 residues. This CDR3 reads CASSPGQGGHEQYF. CDR3 in DNA: TGTGCCAGCTCACCAGGACAGGGGGGCCACGAGCAGTACTTC.

The chain carries TRBV10-2 and TRBJ1-5, with D hard to call. In germline, CDR1 is WSHSY, CDR2 SAAADI. The CDR3 contains 17 residues. V lost 0 bases and J 0 bases, leaving 12 bases between the germline ends. CDR3 sequence: CASSESVTVPSNQPQHF. The DNA for the CDR3 is TGCGCCAGCAGTGAGTCGGTAACAGTTCCTAGCAATCAGCCCCAGCATTTT.